This is a list of T cell receptor beta chains from one sample in a study of T-cell memory formation after mild COVID-19. TCRdb reprocessed the 5' RACE reads via MiXCR and lists one record per CDR3 protein. The sample holds about 140,000 distinct CDR3 sequences, 13% to 15% seen once. The material sequenced was PBMCs or a T cell subset sorted from them (not recorded which). These receptors were taken from an adult woman who had mild COVID-19 (a few samples of this study predate the infection). Cell type and time point are not known. Both conserved end residues are trimmed from each CDR3.

>TRBJ2-1|TRBV5-1|15
ASSWGVAGGPGNEQF
>TRBJ2-2|TRBV6-5|15
ASSYTKSGRAAGELF
>TRBJ2-3|TRBV25-1|17
ASSEWSSGLAGGTDTQY
>TRBJ2-7|TRBV7-2|11
ASSPVGGFEQY
>TRBJ2-3|TRBV12-3/TRBV12-4|13
ASSPAGGHTDTQY
>TRBJ2-5|TRBV7-2|11
ATTGRGVQTQY
>TRBJ2-3|TRBV5-1|15
ASSLVQAGGGTDTQY
>TRBJ1-5|TRBV6-6|11
ASDPTGHQPQH
>TRBJ2-7|TRBV30|9
VMDWGNEQY
>TRBJ1-1|TRBV3-1|11
ASSQATGTEAF
>TRBJ2-1|TRBV7-2|13
ASSFWRQLDNEQF
>TRBJ2-7|TRBV20-1|15
SASDNGGLAGNYEQY
>TRBJ2-1|TRBV11-2|14
ASSLDRDLLYNEQF
>TRBJ2-7|TRBV20-1|12
SARALLAAHEQY
>TRBJ2-7|TRBV7-7|11
ASSQGPAYEQY
>TRBJ2-2|TRBV6-6|9
ASSTLGELF
>TRBJ1-2|TRBV2|11
ASRNGQRYGYT
>TRBJ1-2|TRBV18|13
ASSPPSSANYGYT
>TRBJ2-3|TRBV4-1|13
ASTPGGALTDTQY
>TRBJ1-1|TRBV23-1|13
ASSQGRTPNTEAF
>TRBJ1-4|TRBV7-9|14
ASSSHGTGEYEKLF
>TRBJ2-2|TRBV6-5|12
ASRGQAPSGELF
>TRBJ2-7|TRBV29-1|13
SVDARGRGVYEQY
>TRBJ2-5|TRBV5-1|13
ASSLGGSEGETQY
>TRBJ1-4|TRBV7-9|14
ASSLVPGAENEKLF
>TRBJ2-5|TRBV2|12
ASVRDTVQETQY
>TRBJ2-2|TRBV24-1|14
ATLGPGGEDTGELF
>TRBJ1-1|TRBV7-2|14
ASRITGTWENTEAF
>TRBJ1-1|TRBV10-3|10
AISESGREAF
>TRBJ2-5|TRBV7-7|13
ASSTGRAVQETQY
>TRBJ2-1|TRBV29-1|13
SVLAGIDSYNEQF
>TRBJ1-1|TRBV12-3/TRBV12-4|12
ASSHDDGGTEAF
>TRBJ2-3|TRBV12-5|13
ASRGQGDVVDTQY
>TRBJ1-3|TRBV6-5|13
ASSYSQGAGNTIY
>TRBJ2-7|TRBV5-1|13
ASSLSLAGSYEQY
>TRBJ2-1|TRBV7-8|13
ASSFGTGAYNEQF
>TRBJ2-1|TRBV29-1|11
SATGTSYNEQF
>TRBJ2-3|TRBV5-1|12
ASSGLAGEDTQY
>TRBJ2-7|TRBV2|9
ASSERYEQY
>TRBJ2-7|TRBV12-3/TRBV12-4|11
ASTAVAVGEQY
>TRBJ2-2|TRBV9|14
ASSVEGRAATGELF
>TRBJ2-1|TRBV29-1|13
SVGVAGGPVSEQF
>TRBJ1-1|TRBV6-5|13
ASSSTLGGDTEAF
>TRBJ1-1|TRBV6-5|13
ASSYSRRGPTEAF
>TRBJ2-1|TRBV11-2|14
ASSNFQGMDYNEQF
>TRBJ2-3|TRBV11-2|14
ASSLVATSGPDTQY
>TRBJ2-7|TRBV11-2|11
ASSYLSRYEQY
>TRBJ2-1|TRBV11-3|14
ASSLDGQGYYNEQF
>TRBJ2-2|TRBV24-1|12
ATRGGGHTGELF
>TRBJ2-3|TRBV5-8|16
ASSLVPAGGPPIDTQY
>TRBJ2-5|TRBV18|13
ASSPPAGGHETQY
>TRBJ2-1|TRBV20-1|10
SARLGVSEQF
>TRBJ2-1|TRBV24-1|13
ATSDPADHFNEQF
>TRBJ2-3|TRBV12-3/TRBV12-4|14
ASTRVGGASTDTQY
>TRBJ2-3|TRBV19|10
ASRTGLDTQY
>TRBJ2-2|TRBV6-5|13
ASSYSGANTGELF